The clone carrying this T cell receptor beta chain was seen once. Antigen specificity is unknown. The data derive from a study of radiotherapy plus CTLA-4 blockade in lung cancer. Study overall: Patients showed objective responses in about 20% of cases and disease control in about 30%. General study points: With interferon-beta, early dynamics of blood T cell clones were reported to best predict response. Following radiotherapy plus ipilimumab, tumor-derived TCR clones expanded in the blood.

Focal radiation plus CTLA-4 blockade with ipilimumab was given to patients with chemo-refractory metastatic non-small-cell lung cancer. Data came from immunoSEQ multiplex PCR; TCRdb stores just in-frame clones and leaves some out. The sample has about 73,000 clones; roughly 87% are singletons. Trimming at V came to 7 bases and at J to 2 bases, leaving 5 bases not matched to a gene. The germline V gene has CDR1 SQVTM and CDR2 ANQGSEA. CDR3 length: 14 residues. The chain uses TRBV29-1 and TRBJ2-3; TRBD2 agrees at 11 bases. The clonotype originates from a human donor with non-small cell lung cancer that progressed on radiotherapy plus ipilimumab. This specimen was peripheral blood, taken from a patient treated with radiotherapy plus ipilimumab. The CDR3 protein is CSGGTSGFTDTQYF. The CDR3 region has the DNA TGCAGCGGGGGGACTAGCGGATTCACAGATACGCAGTATTTT.